The entry below gives a single T cell receptor beta chain sequence along with its context. The sample carries other DNA sequences with the same CDR3. Seattle patient enrollment occurred during active infection, with longitudinal follow-up thereafter. This record comes from a study of blood T cell repertoires in COVID-19. The assay was immunoSEQ multiplex PCR, and TCRdb's table has in-frame clones only and misses some. The top ten clones hold about 0.76% of a sample with about 200,000 clones, less than 95% of them seen once. CDR3 length equals 14 residues. The V end was cut by 0 bases, the J end by 0 bases, with 7 bases between. Germline CDR1 is SGDLS and CDR2 is YYNGEE.

The source material was peripheral blood. This receptor was taken from a man between 25 and 39 years old with COVID-19, enrolled during active disease. The V call is TRBV9, the J call TRBJ2-7, with D tentatively TRBD2 (6 bases). The chain's CDR3 is CASSVGGDSYEQYF. As DNA, the CDR3 is TGTGCCAGCAGCGTAGGGGGGGACTCCTACGAGCAGTACTTC. Filled out from reference TRBV9 and TRBJ2-7, the complete variable domain reads DSGVTQTPKHLITATGQRVTLRCSPRSGDLSVYWYQQSLDQGLQFLIQYYNGEERAKGNILERFSAQQFPDLHSELNLSSLELGDSALYFCASSVGGDSYEQYFGPGTRLTVT.